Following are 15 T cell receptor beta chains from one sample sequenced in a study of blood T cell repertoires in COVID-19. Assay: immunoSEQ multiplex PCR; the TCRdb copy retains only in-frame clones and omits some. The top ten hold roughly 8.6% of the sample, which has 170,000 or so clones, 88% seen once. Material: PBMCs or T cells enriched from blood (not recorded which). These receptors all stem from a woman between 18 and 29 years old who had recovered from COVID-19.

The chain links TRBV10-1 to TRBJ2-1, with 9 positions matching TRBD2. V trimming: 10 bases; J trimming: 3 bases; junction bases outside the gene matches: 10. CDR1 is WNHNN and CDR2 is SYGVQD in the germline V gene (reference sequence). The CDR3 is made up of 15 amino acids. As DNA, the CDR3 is TGCGCCACGTCCCCTAGCGGGGCCAGCTACAATGAGCAGTTCTTC. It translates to CATSPSGASYNEQFF.

The CDR3 sequence: CASSRGGINQPQHF. CDR3 bases: TGTGCCAGCAGCCGAGGCGGCATCAATCAGCCCCAGCATTTT. The rearrangement joins TRBV6-5 to TRBJ1-5; D gene unclear. V dropped 6 bases and J dropped 3 bases, with 12 bases sitting between them. This CDR3 contains 14 residues. Germline-derived CDR1 and CDR2 are MNHEY and SVGAGI.

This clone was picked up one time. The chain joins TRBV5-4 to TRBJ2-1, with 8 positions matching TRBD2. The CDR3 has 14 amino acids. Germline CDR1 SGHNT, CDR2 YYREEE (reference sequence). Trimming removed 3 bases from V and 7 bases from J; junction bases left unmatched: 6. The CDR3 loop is CASSSRLAQNEQFF. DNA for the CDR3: TGTGCCAGCAGCTCTCGACTAGCGCAGAATGAGCAGTTCTTC.

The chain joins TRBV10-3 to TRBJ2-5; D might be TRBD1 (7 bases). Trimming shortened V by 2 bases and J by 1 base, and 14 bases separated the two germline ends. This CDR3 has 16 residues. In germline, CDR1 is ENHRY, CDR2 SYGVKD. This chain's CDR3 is CAISETAGGSQETQYF. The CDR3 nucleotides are TGTGCCATCAGTGAGACGGCAGGGGGGTCCCAAGAGACCCAGTACTTC.

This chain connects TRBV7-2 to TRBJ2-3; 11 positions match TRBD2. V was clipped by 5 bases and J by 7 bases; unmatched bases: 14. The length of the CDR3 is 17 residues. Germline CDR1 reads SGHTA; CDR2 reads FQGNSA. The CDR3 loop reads CASSPSPLAGGSNTQYF. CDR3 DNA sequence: TGTGCCAGCAGCCCATCCCCTCTAGCGGGGGGATCGAATACGCAGTATTTT.

CDR3 DNA sequence: TGTGCCAGCAGCCCACAGGGTCCCGCTGAAGCTTTCTTT. Its translation: CASSPQGPAEAFF. V is TRBV27 and J is TRBJ1-1; the D gene is possibly TRBD1 (6 bases). CDR1 and CDR2 (germline): MNHEY, SMNVEV (reference sequence). V was clipped by 6 bases and J by 6 bases, with 14 bases between them. The CDR3 sequence is 13 residues long.

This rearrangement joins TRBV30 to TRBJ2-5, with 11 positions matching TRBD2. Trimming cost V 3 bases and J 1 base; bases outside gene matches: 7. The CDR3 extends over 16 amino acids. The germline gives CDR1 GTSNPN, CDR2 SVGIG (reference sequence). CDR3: CAWSAGLAGPQETQYF. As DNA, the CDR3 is TGTGCCTGGAGCGCCGGACTAGCGGGCCCCCAAGAGACCCAGTACTTC.

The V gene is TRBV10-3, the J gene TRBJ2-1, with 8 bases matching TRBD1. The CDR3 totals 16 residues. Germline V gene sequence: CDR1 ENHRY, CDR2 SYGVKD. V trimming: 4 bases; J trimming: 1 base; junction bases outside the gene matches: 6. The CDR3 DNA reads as TGTGCCATCAGTGCAACGACAGGGGATTCCTACAATGAGCAGTTCTTC. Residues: CAISATTGDSYNEQFF.

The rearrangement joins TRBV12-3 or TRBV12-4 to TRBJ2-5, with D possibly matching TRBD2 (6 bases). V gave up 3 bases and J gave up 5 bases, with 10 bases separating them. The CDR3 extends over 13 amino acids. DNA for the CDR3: TGTGCCAGCAGTTTGATGGGGAGGGAGACCCAGTACTTC. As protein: CASSLMGRETQYF.

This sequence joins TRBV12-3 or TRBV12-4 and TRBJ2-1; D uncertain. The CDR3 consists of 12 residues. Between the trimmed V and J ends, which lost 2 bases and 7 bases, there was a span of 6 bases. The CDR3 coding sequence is TGTGCCAGCAGTTTACTCAGAAATGAGCAGTTCTTC. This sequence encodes CASSLLRNEQFF.

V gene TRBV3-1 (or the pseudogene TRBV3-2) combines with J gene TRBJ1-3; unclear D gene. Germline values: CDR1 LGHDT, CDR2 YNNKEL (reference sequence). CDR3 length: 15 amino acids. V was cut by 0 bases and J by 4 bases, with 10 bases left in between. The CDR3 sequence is CASSQDGTAGNTIYF. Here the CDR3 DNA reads TGTGCCAGCAGCCAAGACGGAACAGCCGGAAACACCATATATTTT.

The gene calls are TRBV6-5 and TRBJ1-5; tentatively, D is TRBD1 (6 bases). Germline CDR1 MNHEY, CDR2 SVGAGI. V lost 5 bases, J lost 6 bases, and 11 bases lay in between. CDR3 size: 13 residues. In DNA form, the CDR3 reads TGTGCCAGCAGTCAGGGGAGGGGTCAGCCCCAGCATTTT. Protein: CASSQGRGQPQHF.

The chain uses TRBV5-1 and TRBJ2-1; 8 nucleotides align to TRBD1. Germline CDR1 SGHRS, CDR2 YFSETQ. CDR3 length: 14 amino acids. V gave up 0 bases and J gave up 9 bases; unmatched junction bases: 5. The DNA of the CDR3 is TGCGCCAGCAGCTTGGGGACAGGGCTAAGTGAGCAGTTCTTC. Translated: CASSLGTGLSEQFF. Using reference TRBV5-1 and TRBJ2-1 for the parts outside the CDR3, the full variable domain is KAGVTQTPRYLIKTRGQQVTLSCSPISGHRSVSWYQQTPGQGLQFLFEYFSETQRNKGNFPGRFSGRQFSNSRSEMNVSTLELGDSALYLCASSLGTGLSEQFFGPGTRLTVL.

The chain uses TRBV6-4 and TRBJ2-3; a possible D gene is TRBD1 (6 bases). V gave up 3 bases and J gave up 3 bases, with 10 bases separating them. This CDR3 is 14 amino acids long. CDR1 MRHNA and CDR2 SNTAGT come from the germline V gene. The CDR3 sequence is CASSEKDSTDTQYF. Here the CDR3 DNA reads TGTGCCAGCAGTGAAAAGGACAGTACAGATACGCAGTATTTT.

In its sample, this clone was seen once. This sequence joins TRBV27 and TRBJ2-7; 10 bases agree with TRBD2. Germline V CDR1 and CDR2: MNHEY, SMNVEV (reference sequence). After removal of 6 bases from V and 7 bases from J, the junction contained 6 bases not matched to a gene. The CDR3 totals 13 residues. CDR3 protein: CASRGTSVFEQYF. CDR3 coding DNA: TGTGCCAGCAGGGGGACTAGCGTTTTTGAGCAGTACTTC.